The 9 T cell receptor beta chains reported below all come from one sample, sequenced in a study of T cells after yellow fever vaccination. MiXCR, run by TCRdb on the 5' RACE reads, gives a single entry per CDR3 protein. This table has some 120,000 distinct CDR3 sequences, roughly 8.2% appearing once. The sequencing used CD8+ T cells sorted from PBMCs, collected on the day of the yellow fever booster vaccination. These receptors were obtained from a man between 18 and 35 years old who received the YFV17D yellow fever vaccine.

This chain joins TRBV4-1 and TRBJ2-3; D is uncertain. Germline-derived CDR1 and CDR2 are MGHRA and YSYEKL. V shed 4 bases and J shed 0 bases, with 8 bases lying between them. The CDR3 covers 14 residues. The DNA for the CDR3 is TGCGCCAGCAGCCTTGCCATGAGCACAGATACGCAGTATTTT. Translated: CASSLAMSTDTQYF.

The chain recombines TRBV3-1 with TRBJ2-5, with 10 bases identical to TRBD2. Germline V gene sequence: CDR1 LGHDT, CDR2 YNNKEL (reference sequence). V was pared by 4 bases and J by 2 bases, with 1 base of the junction left unmatched. The CDR3 contains 14 residues. CDR3 sequence (DNA): TGTGCCAGCAGCCTGGGACTAGCGCAAGAGACCCAGTACTTC. Encoded protein: CASSLGLAQETQYF.

This clonotype was counted only a few times. The chain links TRBV6-2 or TRBV6-3 to TRBJ2-1; TRBD1 or TRBD2 may be the D gene (6 bases each). V was cut by 0 bases and J by 3 bases, with 12 bases left in between. The CDR3 totals 16 residues. Germline V gene data show CDR1 as MNHEY and CDR2 as SVGEGT. The CDR3, as DNA: TGTGCCAGCAGTTACTCGCTCGAGGGGGGCTACAATGAGCAGTTCTTC. It encodes CASSYSLEGGYNEQFF.

In this sample, this clonotype turned up a few times. V gene TRBV5-1 combines with J gene TRBJ2-1; D is tentatively TRBD1 or TRBD2 (6 bases each). This CDR3 region has 16 residues. Germline V gene sequence: CDR1 SGHRS, CDR2 YFSETQ. V dropped 0 bases and J dropped 8 bases, with 18 bases sitting between them. DNA for the CDR3: TGCGCCAGCAGCTTGGCCTCGGCAGGGGAGGAGGATGAGCAGTTCTTC. It encodes CASSLASAGEEDEQFF.

Remarks on this clonotype: One junction end does not reproduce the germline sequence, and a read error may be involved. The chain employs TRBV10-3 and TRBJ1-1; D is possibly TRBD1 (6 bases). The CDR3 consists of 14 residues. Per the germline V gene, CDR1 is ENHRY and CDR2 is SYGVKD. The CDR3, as DNA: TGTGCCATCAGTGAAGGTGGGGGCGACACTGATGCTTTCTTT. Its protein product is CAISEGGGDTDAFF.

This chain connects TRBV12-3 or TRBV12-4 to TRBJ1-6, with D uncertain. With 3 bases removed from V and 7 bases from J, the gap between germline ends came to 10 bases. This CDR3 comprises 14 residues. For the CDR3, the DNA is TGTGCCAGCAGTTTGACGGGGAGCAATTCACCCCTCCACTTT. Translated, it gives CASSLTGSNSPLHF.

This chain uses TRBV15 with TRBJ2-5; 9 positions agree with TRBD1. V gave up 5 bases and J gave up 5 bases; unmatched junction bases: 12. Per the germline V gene, CDR1 is LNHNV and CDR2 is YYDKDF (reference sequence). There are 16 residues in the CDR3. CDR3: CATSAGTGRVGETQYF. For the CDR3, the DNA is TGTGCCACCAGCGCCGGGACAGGGAGGGTGGGTGAGACCCAGTACTTC.

The J gene is TRBJ1-5, the V gene TRBV6-2 or TRBV6-3, with D uncertain. V lost 4 bases to trimming and J lost 6 bases, with 10 bases between them. The CDR3 loop spans 13 amino acids. CDR1 and CDR2 (germline): MNHEY, SVGEGT. CDR3 region: CASSSGQIQPQHF. CDR3 DNA sequence: TGTGCCAGCAGTTCAGGTCAGATTCAGCCCCAGCATTTT.

This chain connects TRBV29-1 to TRBJ2-5; D may be TRBD1 (5 bases). The ends were cut back, 0 bases at V and 9 bases at J, with 26 bases in the middle. This CDR3 region has 17 residues. The V gene's germline CDR1 is SQVTM and CDR2 ANQGSEA. This CDR3 reads CSVEDGSTVRSLGAQYF. CDR3 coding DNA: TGCAGCGTTGAAGATGGATCGACAGTCCGGTCGTTAGGCGCCCAGTACTTC.